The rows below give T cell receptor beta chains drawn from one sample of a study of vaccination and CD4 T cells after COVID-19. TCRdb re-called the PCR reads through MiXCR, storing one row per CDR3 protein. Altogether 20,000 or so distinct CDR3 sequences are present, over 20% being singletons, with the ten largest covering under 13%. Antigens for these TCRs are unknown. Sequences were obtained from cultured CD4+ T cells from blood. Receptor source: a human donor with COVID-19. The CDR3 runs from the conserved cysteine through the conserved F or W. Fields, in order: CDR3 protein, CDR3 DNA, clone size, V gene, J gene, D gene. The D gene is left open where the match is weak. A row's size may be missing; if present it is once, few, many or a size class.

CDR3: CASSLQETQYF
DNA: TGTGCCAGCAGCCTACAAGAGACCCAGTACTTC
size: -
V: TRBV11-3
J: TRBJ2-5
D: -

CDR3: CPEHGSLFF
DNA: TGTCCCGAACATGGGTCACTGTTTTTT
size: -
V: TRBV7-2
J: TRBJ1-4
D: -

CDR3: CSAPAGGPGEETQYF
DNA: TGCAGTGCCCCGGCTGGGGGGCCTGGGGAAGAGACCCAGTACTTC
size: -
V: TRBV20-1
J: TRBJ2-5
D: -

CDR3: CASSPTDSFNYGYTF
DNA: TGTGCCAGCTCGCCGACCGACAGCTTTAACTATGGCTACACCTTC
size: -
V: TRBV18
J: TRBJ1-2
D: -

CDR3: CASRGDRRSTDTQYF
DNA: TGTGCCAGCCGCGGGGACAGGCGTAGCACAGATACGCAGTATTTT
size: -
V: TRBV7-2
J: TRBJ2-3
D: TRBD1

CDR3: CSAMGPNTEAFF
DNA: TGCAGTGCTATGGGGCCAAACACTGAAGCTTTCTTT
size: few
V: TRBV20-1
J: TRBJ1-1
D: -

CDR3: CASSGQGKVQPQHF
DNA: TGTGCCAGCAGCGGACAGGGAAAAGTTCAGCCCCAGCATTTT
size: -
V: TRBV6-1
J: TRBJ1-5
D: TRBD1

CDR3: CASSSSVNRGNTIYF
DNA: TGTGCCAGCAGCTCCTCGGTTAACAGGGGAAACACCATATATTTT
size: -
V: TRBV5-5
J: TRBJ1-3
D: -

CDR3: CASSSGGAAGYGYTF
DNA: TGTGCCAGCAGCTCGGGGGGGGCGGCGGGCTATGGCTACACCTTC
size: few
V: TRBV5-4
J: TRBJ1-2
D: -

CDR3: CASSYFRGQGYTGELFF
DNA: TGTGCCAGCAGTTACTTTCGGGGACAGGGGTACACCGGGGAGCTGTTTTTT
size: -
V: TRBV6-2/TRBV6-3
J: TRBJ2-2
D: TRBD1

CDR3: CASSSLGEGTDTQYF
DNA: TGTGCCAGCAGCTCATTAGGGGAAGGCACAGATACGCAGTATTTT
size: few
V: TRBV6-1
J: TRBJ2-3
D: -

CDR3: CASSSGQGGTEAFF
DNA: TGTGCCAGCAGCTCTGGACAGGGGGGTACTGAAGCTTTCTTT
size: -
V: TRBV11-2
J: TRBJ1-1
D: TRBD1

CDR3: CSARGQSAYEQYF
DNA: TGCAGTGCTAGAGGACAATCGGCATACGAGCAGTACTTC
size: -
V: TRBV20-1
J: TRBJ2-7
D: -

CDR3: CASSDSYNEQFF
DNA: TGTGCCAGCAGTGACTCCTACAATGAGCAGTTCTTC
size: -
V: TRBV6-2/TRBV6-3
J: TRBJ2-1
D: -

CDR3: CATSDLDRDTDTQYF
DNA: TGTGCCACCAGTGATTTGGACAGGGACACAGATACGCAGTATTTT
size: few
V: TRBV24-1
J: TRBJ2-3
D: TRBD1

CDR3: CASTLGVQNTEAFF
DNA: TGTGCCAGCACATTAGGGGTCCAGAACACTGAAGCTTTCTTT
size: few
V: TRBV2
J: TRBJ1-1
D: -

CDR3: CASSTTVYGYTF
DNA: TGTGCCAGTAGTACGACGGTCTATGGCTACACCTTC
size: -
V: TRBV19
J: TRBJ1-2
D: -

CDR3: CASSDPGGATNEKLFF
DNA: TGTGCCAGCAGTGACCCAGGGGGCGCGACTAATGAAAAACTGTTTTTT
size: -
V: TRBV28
J: TRBJ1-4
D: TRBD1

CDR3: CSVGGRAKNIQYF
DNA: TGCAGCGTTGGAGGGAGAGCCAAAAACATTCAGTACTTC
size: -
V: TRBV29-1
J: TRBJ2-4
D: -

CDR3: CASSLGGPGGYGYTF
DNA: TGTGCCAGCAGTTTGGGGGGCCCCGGGGGCTATGGCTACACCTTC
size: -
V: TRBV27
J: TRBJ1-2
D: -

CDR3: CASRRTGDTDTQYF
DNA: TGTGCCAGCCGAAGGACGGGGGACACAGATACGCAGTATTTT
size: -
V: TRBV2
J: TRBJ2-3
D: -

CDR3: CASSYDFGKKLFF
DNA: TGTGCCAGCAGTTATGATTTTGGAAAAAAACTGTTTTTT
size: -
V: TRBV6-5
J: TRBJ1-4
D: -